This is a list of T cell receptor beta chains from one sample in a study of early T cells in non-severe SARS-CoV-2 infection. TCRdb reprocessed the 5' RACE reads with MiXCR, giving one entry per CDR3 protein. Here the sample spans tens of thousands of distinct CDR3 sequences, around 12% being singletons. The sample taken for sequencing was whole blood. The receptors shown here come from an adult who was a healthcare worker with PCR-confirmed SARS-CoV-2 infection or an uninfected control (not recorded which). CDR3s include the opening cysteine and the closing phenylalanine or tryptophan. A D gene is named only where the DNA matches it firmly. The size entry is marked missing in some rows and otherwise reads once, few, many or a size class.

j_call | clone_size | v_call | d_call | cdr3_aa | cdr3_nt
TRBJ2-3 | few | TRBV2 | TRBD1 | CASSGDRGRDTQYF | TGTGCCAGCAGTGGGGACAGGGGGAGAGATACGCAGTATTTT
TRBJ1-5 | many | TRBV18 | - | CASSPRSGDIDQPQHF | TGTGCCAGCTCACCACGATCAGGGGACATCGATCAGCCCCAGCATTTT
TRBJ2-1 | many | TRBV7-8 | - | CASSQSSYNEQFF | TGTGCCAGCAGCCAAAGCTCCTACAATGAGCAGTTCTTC
TRBJ2-7 | - | TRBV2 | TRBD2 | CASKVSSGNSYEQYF | TGTGCCAGCAAGGTCAGTAGCGGGAATTCCTACGAGCAGTACTTC
TRBJ2-7 | few | TRBV7-9 | TRBD1 | CASSFSKGDRHYEQYF | TGTGCCAGCAGCTTCTCGAAAGGGGACAGGCACTACGAGCAGTACTTC
TRBJ1-2 | many | TRBV12-3/TRBV12-4 | - | CASSFQEGYYGYTF | TGTGCCAGCAGTTTTCAAGAGGGGTACTATGGCTACACCTTC
TRBJ2-1 | many | TRBV6-8 | TRBD2 | CASNLFGLAGKGVYNEQFF | TGTGCCAGCAATTTATTCGGACTAGCGGGAAAAGGGGTTTACAATGAGCAGTTCTTC
TRBJ2-5 | many | TRBV2 | - | CASSEAIPGVETQYF | TGTGCCAGCAGTGAAGCGATTCCAGGGGTTGAGACCCAGTACTTC
TRBJ1-2 | few | TRBV29-1 | - | CSVEIPVGSSRYGYTF | TGCAGCGTTGAAATCCCGGTCGGCAGTTCGCGCTATGGCTACACCTTC
TRBJ2-7 | few | TRBV30 | TRBD1 | CAWTPGQRSYEQYF | TGTGCCTGGACACCGGGACAGCGATCCTACGAGCAGTACTTC
TRBJ2-3 | - | TRBV14 | - | CASSQLPSRTDTQYF | TGTGCCAGCAGCCAATTGCCATCGCGCACAGATACGCAGTATTTT
TRBJ2-1 | - | TRBV13 | TRBD2 | CASSLSVGGGAYNEQFF | TGTGCCAGCAGCCTCAGTGTCGGCGGGGGGGCCTACAATGAGCAGTTCTTC
TRBJ2-4 | many | TRBV29-1 | - | CSVDYYGGRYF | TGCAGCGTTGATTATTACGGGGGTCGGTACTTC
TRBJ2-1 | many | TRBV2 | - | CASREGQRYNEQFF | TGTGCCAGCAGGGAAGGACAGAGGTACAATGAGCAGTTCTTC
TRBJ2-7 | many | TRBV6-6 | TRBD1 | CASGREPPGQVGEQYF | TGTGCCAGCGGAAGGGAACCACCGGGACAGGTGGGCGAGCAGTACTTC
TRBJ2-1 | few | TRBV11-2 | - | CASSPVGIQNEQFF | TGTGCCAGCAGCCCCGTGGGCATCCAGAATGAGCAGTTCTTC
TRBJ2-5 | - | TRBV5-1 | TRBD1 | CASSQTGGVETQYF | TGCGCCAGCAGCCAGACAGGGGGCGTCGAGACCCAGTACTTC
TRBJ2-3 | - | TRBV20-1 | - | CSAPPDTDTQYF | TGCAGTGCCCCTCCCGACACAGATACGCAGTATTTT
TRBJ2-1 | - | TRBV11-2 | TRBD2 | CASSWTTSGYNEQFF | TGTGCCAGCAGCTGGACCACTAGCGGATACAATGAGCAGTTCTTC
TRBJ1-1 | medium-sized | TRBV29-1 | - | CSVATGRGNTEAFF | TGCAGCGTCGCAACAGGGAGAGGTAACACTGAAGCTTTCTTT
TRBJ2-1 | - | TRBV11-2 | TRBD2 | CASSLDLAGVLEQFF | TGTGCCAGCAGCTTAGACCTAGCGGGAGTTCTTGAGCAGTTCTTC
TRBJ2-6 | - | TRBV3-1 | - | CASSPLYGGDPGANVLTF | TGTGCCAGCAGCCCCCTCTATGGCGGAGATCCTGGGGCCAACGTCCTGACTTTC
TRBJ2-7 | - | TRBV29-1 | - | CSGGESYEQYF | TGCAGCGGAGGGGAAAGCTACGAGCAGTACTTC
TRBJ2-2 | many | TRBV24-1 | TRBD1 | CATRAGGTGELFF | TGTGCCACCAGGGCAGGGGGCACCGGGGAGCTGTTTTTT
TRBJ2-7 | many | TRBV3-1 | - | CASSPDSREQYF | TGTGCCAGCAGCCCAGATTCGCGCGAGCAGTACTTC
TRBJ2-5 | few | TRBV2 | - | CASSDIRGPESQYF | TGTGCCAGCAGTGATATACGGGGACCTGAGAGCCAGTACTTC
TRBJ2-3 | many | TRBV5-4 | TRBD2 | CASSLGLAVVDTQYF | TGTGCCAGCAGCTTGGGTCTAGCGGTGGTAGATACGCAGTATTTT
TRBJ2-7 | many | TRBV20-1 | - | CSAEPSGRDEQYF | TGCAGTGCTGAGCCGTCGGGTAGGGACGAGCAGTACTTC
TRBJ1-1 | many | TRBV7-9 | TRBD1 | CASSLSGQPEAFF | TGTGCCAGCAGCTTATCGGGACAGCCTGAAGCTTTCTTT
TRBJ1-2 | - | TRBV29-1 | - | CSVAREAYGYTF | TGCAGCGTTGCCAGGGAGGCCTATGGCTACACCTTC
TRBJ2-7 | few | TRBV5-5 | - | CASSLGVPSSYEQYF | TGTGCCAGCAGCTTGGGGGTCCCGAGCTCCTACGAGCAGTACTTC
TRBJ2-2 | few | TRBV19 | - | CAALPAGSYTGELFF | TGTGCCGCTTTACCCGCGGGGAGTTACACCGGGGAGCTGTTTTTT
TRBJ1-5 | many | TRBV7-2 | TRBD1 | CASSETGGGQPQHF | TGTGCCAGCAGCGAGACAGGGGGCGGTCAGCCCCAGCATTTT
TRBJ2-5 | - | TRBV4-1 | TRBD2 | CASSRTSGTQETQYF | TGCGCCAGCAGCCGAACTAGCGGCACACAAGAGACCCAGTACTTC
TRBJ2-7 | few | TRBV6-2/TRBV6-3 | TRBD2 | CASSQTSGRQGQYF | TGTGCCAGCAGCCAGACTAGCGGGAGGCAGGGGCAGTACTTC
TRBJ1-5 | many | TRBV10-3 | - | CAISEGDPSGWQPQHF | TGTGCCATCAGTGAGGGGGACCCCAGCGGATGGCAGCCCCAGCATTTT
TRBJ1-5 | - | TRBV28 | TRBD1 | CASSSPRGPLTPPQHF | TGTGCCAGCAGTAGTCCCAGGGGGCCCCTTACCCCACCCCAGCATTTT
TRBJ1-5 | many | TRBV19 | - | CASSTGTYNQPQHF | TGTGCCAGTAGTACCGGGACGTACAATCAGCCCCAGCATTTT
TRBJ2-2 | many | TRBV11-2 | - | CAAGDFQSTGELFF | TGTGCCGCAGGGGACTTCCAATCCACCGGGGAGCTGTTTTTT
TRBJ1-1 | - | TRBV25-1 | TRBD1 | CASSPGGADTEALF | TGTGCCAGCAGTCCAGGGGGGGCAGACACTGAAGCTCTCTTT
TRBJ2-5 | few | TRBV3-1 | - | CASSQLSVETQYF | TGTGCCAGCAGCCAACTCTCGGTTGAGACCCAGTACTTC
TRBJ1-1 | - | TRBV14 | - | CASSQAGLMGTEAFF | TGTGCCAGCAGCCAAGCCGGATTGATGGGGACTGAAGCTTTCTTT
TRBJ1-1 | many | TRBV11-2 | - | CASSFTQGNTEAFF | TGTGCCAGCAGCTTCACTCAGGGGAACACTGAAGCTTTCTTT
TRBJ2-3 | many | TRBV18 | TRBD2 | CASSPGLASYTQYF | TGTGCCAGCTCACCAGGACTAGCCTCCTATACGCAGTATTTT
TRBJ2-7 | few | TRBV5-1 | TRBD1 | CASSLAGQLAHEQYF | TGCGCCAGCAGCTTGGCGGGACAGCTGGCCCACGAGCAGTACTTC
TRBJ2-7 | many | TRBV11-2 | TRBD1 | CASSLVRQGYEQYF | TGTGCCAGCAGCTTGGTTAGACAGGGATACGAGCAGTACTTC
TRBJ2-2 | many | TRBV12-3/TRBV12-4 | - | CASSVETNTGELFF | TGTGCCAGCAGCGTAGAAACGAACACCGGGGAGCTGTTTTTT
TRBJ2-7 | many | TRBV5-6 | TRBD1 | CASSSRDRSAYEQYF | TGTGCCAGCAGCTCCCGGGACAGGTCTGCCTACGAGCAGTACTTC
TRBJ1-4 | - | TRBV14 | - | CASSLGRGGNEKLFF | TGTGCCAGCAGTCTAGGTCGGGGAGGAAATGAAAAACTGTTTTTT
TRBJ2-3 | - | TRBV5-1 | - | CASSLAEPPDTQYF | TGCGCCAGCAGCTTGGCAGAGCCCCCAGATACGCAGTATTTT
TRBJ2-3 | few | TRBV7-8 | TRBD1 | CASSLRGTGSTDTQYF | TGTGCCAGCAGTCTCCGCGGGACAGGTAGCACAGATACGCAGTATTTT
TRBJ1-5 | many | TRBV20-1 | - | CSASPRYDSNQPQHF | TGCAGTGCTAGCCCCAGGTACGATAGCAATCAGCCCCAGCATTTT
TRBJ1-5 | many | TRBV29-1 | - | CSVWTRPQHF | TGCAGCGTTTGGACCAGGCCCCAGCATTTT